A single sample is the source of the 8 T cell receptor beta chains below, sequenced in a study of beta chain features in type 1 diabetes. Whole-study findings and limits: In all four CD4+ subsets, TCRB CDR3 length was significantly, moderately reduced in type 1 diabetes.

These receptors are not linked to any known antigen. Expressed TCRB transcripts were sequenced because the isolated RNA had all been reverse transcribed beforehand. The repertoire was sequenced with immunoSEQ multiplex PCR; TCRdb's copy has only in-frame clones and lacks some. The sample records a few hundred thousand clones, 9.6% being singletons. The sequenced sample was central memory CD4+ T cells from blood. These receptors all stem from a man aged 25-45 years with type 1 diabetes.

This chain joins TRBV29-1 and TRBJ2-2; the D is unclear. Germline V gives CDR1 SQVTM, CDR2 ANQGSEA. The CDR3 has 13 amino acids. V dropped 5 bases and J dropped 2 bases, with 9 bases sitting between them. CDR3 residues: CSVSAQNTGELFF. CDR3 bases: TGCAGCGTTTCTGCGCAAAACACCGGGGAGCTGTTTTTT.

The genes are TRBV2 and TRBJ2-3; D is ambiguous. V lost 2 bases and J lost 6, with 6 bases in between. The CDR3 spans 12 residues. Germline lookup yields CDR1 SNHLY and CDR2 FYNNEI. The CDR3 protein is CASSESRDTQYF. The CDR3 coding sequence is TGTGCCAGCAGTGAATCTCGGGATACGCAGTATTTT.

There are many counts of this clone. The chain employs TRBV25-1 and TRBJ2-1; D gene uncertain. The CDR3 runs 13 residues. CDR1 is MGHDK and CDR2 is SYGVNS in the germline V gene. V lost 4 bases and J 3 bases, leaving 7 bases between the germline ends. In DNA form, the CDR3 reads TGTGCCAGCAGTGTACCAGTCTACAATGAGCAGTTCTTC. It is translated as CASSVPVYNEQFF.

This clone has only a few counts. CDR3: CASSRLSTDPYSYGYTF. CDR3 sequence (DNA): TGTGCCAGCAGCCGCCTCTCGACGGATCCCTATTCCTATGGCTACACCTTC. The chain carries TRBV28 and TRBJ1-2, with no clear D. V lost 6 bases to trimming and J lost 4 bases, with 24 bases between them. There are 17 residues in the CDR3. CDR1 MDHEN and CDR2 SYDVKM come from the germline V gene.

The V and J genes are TRBV7-9 and TRBJ1-1; a possible D gene is TRBD1 (5 bases). The germline V gene encodes CDR1 SEHNR and CDR2 FQNEAQ (reference sequence). V was clipped by 3 bases and J by 5 bases, with 16 bases between them. This CDR3 has 15 residues. The CDR3 bases are TGTGCCAGCAGCTTGGCCGGGGCAGGGAGGACTGAAGCTTTCTTT. Amino acids: CASSLAGAGRTEAFF. The variable domain in full, with the rest retrieved from reference TRBV7-9 and TRBJ1-1, is DTGVSQNPRHKITKRGQNVTFRCDPISEHNRLYWYRQTLGQGPEFLTYFQNEAQLEKSRLLSDRFSAERPKGSFSTLEIQRTEQGDSAMYLCASSLAGAGRTEAFFGQGTRLTVV.

The chain uses TRBV6-1 and TRBJ2-3, with D possibly TRBD2 on 6 matching bases. V was trimmed by 2 bases and J by 6 bases, leaving 15 bases between them. The CDR3 length is 15 residues. Germline V gene data show CDR1 as MNHNS and CDR2 as SASEGT. The DNA of the CDR3 is TGTGCCAGCAGTGAAACCTACGGAGGGAGGGATACGCAGTATTTT. Amino acids: CASSETYGGRDTQYF.

This clone showed up many times. The chain has TRBV10-3 and TRBJ1-2; D is undetermined. Per the germline V gene, CDR1 is ENHRY and CDR2 is SYGVKD. Trimming took off 0 bases at V and 3 bases at J, with 2 bases between the two ends. CDR3 length: 12 residues. The CDR3, as DNA: TGTGCCATCAGTGAGTCGGACTATGGCTACACCTTC. Amino acids: CAISESDYGYTF.

This clone turned up a few times. The CDR3: CASSPGQGSGNQPQHF. The CDR3 DNA reads as TGTGCCAGCAGCCCGGGACAGGGGAGCGGGAATCAGCCCCAGCATTTT. The chain is built from TRBV7-2 and TRBJ1-5; 10 positions agree with TRBD1. CDR1 and CDR2 (germline): SGHTA, FQGNSA. The CDR3 runs to 16 residues. V shed 5 bases, J shed 4 bases, and the junction held 8 bases outside the gene matches.